These T cell receptor beta chains were read from a single sample in a study of T-cell reconstitution after alpha-beta-depleted transplantation in children. TCRdb reprocessed the PCR reads with MiXCR, giving one entry per CDR3 protein. Among under 300,000 distinct CDR3 sequences listed, 11% were seen once. The sample consisted of peripheral blood, taken 180 days after TCRalphabeta/CD19-depleted stem cell transplant. All receptors come from a male patient aged 2-9 years who had a stem cell transplant for chronic granulomatous disease, so the T cells may come from the graft donor. Each CDR3 is given with its conserved first and last residue. D genes are given only for firm matches. A clone size is listed for some rows: how often the clone was seen (once, few, many), or a class if it is expanded.

V gene,clone size,D gene,CDR3 length,J gene,CDR3 DNA,CDR3 protein
TRBV28,many,TRBD2,20,TRBJ2-2,TGTGCCAGCAGTTTATGGAGACTAGCGGGAGATAGTTGGGTTACCGGGGAGCTGTTTTTT,CASSLWRLAGDSWVTGELFF
TRBV28,many,TRBD2,18,TRBJ2-5,TGTGCCAGCAGTTTAGGTCCCCTGACTAGCGGGAGAGCAGAGACCCAGTACTTC,CASSLGPLTSGRAETQYF
TRBV20-1,few,NA,15,TRBJ1-5,TGCAGTGCTAGAGGATTCCCAGGCAGCAATCAGCCCCAGCATTTT,CSARGFPGSNQPQHF
TRBV7-3,few,NA,13,TRBJ2-7,TGTGCCAGCAGCCCGTCGGACAGCCACGAGCAGTACTTC,CASSPSDSHEQYF
TRBV24-1,many,TRBD1,16,TRBJ2-2,TGTGCCACCAGTGATTTAGGGACAGGCCACACCGGGGAGCTGTTTTTT,CATSDLGTGHTGELFF
TRBV2,few,TRBD2,15,TRBJ2-7,TGTGCCAGCACTCCTGAAGTGGGAGGGCCGTACGAGCAGTACTTC,CASTPEVGGPYEQYF
TRBV6-1,many,NA,12,TRBJ2-5,TGTGCCAGCAGTCGCGGGATTGAGACCCAGTACTTC,CASSRGIETQYF
TRBV5-1,many,NA,12,TRBJ2-1,TGCGCCAGCAGCTTGACGAACAGGGACGAGTTCTTC,CASSLTNRDEFF
TRBV20-1,NA,NA,13,TRBJ1-1,TGCAGTGCTAGTAACCCCGGGAACACTGAAGCTTTCTTT,CSASNPGNTEAFF
TRBV10-1,many,TRBD2,16,TRBJ2-3,TGCGCCAGCAGTGATCGACTAGCGGGAGGCACAGATACGCAGTATTTT,CASSDRLAGGTDTQYF
TRBV28,NA,NA,16,TRBJ1-2,TGTGCCAGCAGTTCCCTCCCCGCGGCCCGGAGCTATGGCTACACCTTC,CASSSLPAARSYGYTF
TRBV3-1,many,TRBD1,15,TRBJ1-6,TGTGCCAGCAGCCAGGGACAGGGTGGAAATTCACCCCTCCACTTT,CASSQGQGGNSPLHF
TRBV4-3,many,NA,16,TRBJ2-3,TGCGCCAGCAGCCTCACGATGGCGGGTAGCACAGATACGCAGTATTTT,CASSLTMAGSTDTQYF
TRBV29-1,many,NA,14,TRBJ1-1,TGCAGCGTCGCCGGGCTCAGGCGGAACACTGAAGCTTTCTTT,CSVAGLRRNTEAFF
TRBV6-2/TRBV6-3,many,NA,11,TRBJ2-7,TGTGCCAGCAGTTACCCCACCGAGCAGTACTTC,CASSYPTEQYF
TRBV5-1,many,TRBD2,18,TRBJ2-3,TGCGCCAGCAGCTTGGCTAGCGGGGGGCTGGGACCGGTGGATACGCAGTATTTT,CASSLASGGLGPVDTQYF
TRBV14,few,NA,17,TRBJ2-7,TGTGCCAGCAGCCCAGGGGGGTTACGGGACACCTCCTACGAGCAGTACTTC,CASSPGGLRDTSYEQYF
TRBV11-1,NA,TRBD1,14,TRBJ2-7,TGTGCCAGCAGCCGCCGGGACAGGCCTTACGAGCAGTACTTC,CASSRRDRPYEQYF
TRBV6-2/TRBV6-3,few,TRBD1,16,TRBJ1-6,TGTGCCAGCAGTTACGGGATCCGGGACAGGGGTTCACCCCTCCACTTT,CASSYGIRDRGSPLHF
TRBV9,many,NA,17,TRBJ2-7,TGTGCCAGCAGCGTAGGATTGTCAGGGAAGGGGTCCTACGAGCAGTACTTC,CASSVGLSGKGSYEQYF
TRBV6-5,many,NA,13,TRBJ2-7,TGTGCCAGCAGTTACGTTCATGCATTCGAGCAGTACTTC,CASSYVHAFEQYF
TRBV30,few,NA,15,TRBJ1-3,TGTGCCTGGAGTGGGAACAGCCTCTCTGGAAACACCATATATTTT,CAWSGNSLSGNTIYF
TRBV20-1,many,NA,11,TRBJ2-5,TGCAGTGCTAGAGATCGGGTGACCCAGTACTTC,CSARDRVTQYF
TRBV20-1,many,TRBD2,17,TRBJ2-3,TGCAGTGCTAGAGATTTGGAGCGCGGGAGTTGGACAGATACGCAGTATTTT,CSARDLERGSWTDTQYF
TRBV5-4,once,TRBD2,15,TRBJ2-3,TGTGCCAGCAGCTTCAAGCGGGAGCGCACAGATACGCAGTATTTT,CASSFKRERTDTQYF
TRBV20-1,many,NA,15,TRBJ2-3,TGCAGTGCTAGAGACGAGACATCTAGCACAGATACGCAGTATTTT,CSARDETSSTDTQYF
TRBV7-9,many,NA,14,TRBJ2-3,TGTGCCAGCAGCCCCCACCGCCAAACAGATACGCAGTATTTT,CASSPHRQTDTQYF
TRBV20-1,many,TRBD2,14,TRBJ2-3,TGCAGTGTTTTCTTGGCGGGGGGTCGGGATACGCAGTATTTT,CSVFLAGGRDTQYF
TRBV30,few,TRBD1,14,TRBJ2-7,TGTGCCTGGGCCCGGGACAGTTCTTCCTACGAGCAGTACTTC,CAWARDSSSYEQYF
TRBV27,many,NA,14,TRBJ2-1,TGTGCCAGCAGTTTTCTAAGCCCAACCGATGAGCAGTTCTTC,CASSFLSPTDEQFF
TRBV24-1,many,NA,14,TRBJ2-3,TGTGCCACCAGTGAGGCAGGGGGCACAGATACGCAGTATTTT,CATSEAGGTDTQYF
TRBV20-1,many,NA,15,TRBJ2-3,TGCAGTGCTATCGACACCCGACTTAGCACAGATACGCAGTATTTT,CSAIDTRLSTDTQYF
TRBV6-5,many,NA,14,TRBJ1-1,TGTGCCAGCAGTTACCCAAAACAGGGCACTGAAGCTTTCTTT,CASSYPKQGTEAFF
TRBV2,few,TRBD1,19,TRBJ1-2,TGTGCCAGCAGTGATGGGCCATGGGACAGCCTCCCGGCGGACTATGGCTACACCTTC,CASSDGPWDSLPADYGYTF
TRBV5-1,many,TRBD1,16,TRBJ2-2,TGCGCCAGCAGCTTGGGGGACAGGGCGGACACCGGGGAGCTGTTTTTT,CASSLGDRADTGELFF
TRBV7-9,NA,NA,15,TRBJ1-6,TGTGCCAGCAGCTTAGGGGGAAGGAATAATTCACCCCTCCACTTT,CASSLGGRNNSPLHF
TRBV6-2/TRBV6-3,many,TRBD2,14,TRBJ2-5,TGTGCCAGCAGTTATGGGCTAGCGGGACGGGCCCAGTACTTC,CASSYGLAGRAQYF
TRBV27,many,TRBD2,14,TRBJ2-5,TGTGCCAGCAGTTTATTTAGCGGGCAAGAGACCCAGTACTTC,CASSLFSGQETQYF
TRBV12-3/TRBV12-4,many,TRBD2,16,TRBJ2-3,TGTGCCAGCAGTTTAGATCTAGCGGGATTGGCAGATACGCAGTATTTT,CASSLDLAGLADTQYF
TRBV12-3/TRBV12-4,NA,NA,18,TRBJ1-5,TGTGCCAGCAGTTTGACTATAGGGGGAGCTGGTAGCAATCAGCCCCGGCATTTT,CASSLTIGGAGSNQPRHF
TRBV30,few,NA,13,TRBJ2-2,TGTGCCTGGATTGACCACCCCGGCGGGGAGCTGTTTTTT,CAWIDHPGGELFF
TRBV20-1,many,TRBD1,13,TRBJ2-1,TGCAGTGCGACCCGACAGGGTGCCAATGAGCAGTTCTTC,CSATRQGANEQFF
TRBV20-1,NA,NA,13,TRBJ1-1,TGCAGTGCTCAGACAGTTATGAACACTGAAGCTTTCTTT,CSAQTVMNTEAFF
TRBV21-1,few,NA,12,TRBJ2-7,TGTGCCAGCAGCAAAGTTTGCTACGAGCAGTACTTC,CASSKVCYEQYF
TRBV12-3/TRBV12-4,many,NA,13,TRBJ1-4,TGTGCCAGCAGGGACGGGCAATATGAAAAACTGTTTTTT,CASRDGQYEKLFF
TRBV6-9,NA,NA,15,TRBJ2-2,TGTGCCAGCAGTTTCGCGGCAGGGGCTGGCGGGGAGCTGTTTTTT,CASSFAAGAGGELFF
TRBV5-6,many,NA,13,TRBJ1-3,TGTGCCAGCAGGGGAAGCTCTGGAAACACCATATATTTT,CASRGSSGNTIYF
TRBV7-9,many,TRBD2,15,TRBJ2-2,TGTGCCAGCAGCTCCTCCGGCGGGGGAGTCGGGGAGCTGTTTTTT,CASSSSGGGVGELFF
TRBV29-1,many,NA,13,TRBJ2-5,TGCAGCGTTGCTTCAGGGATCCAAGAGACCCAGTACTTC,CSVASGIQETQYF
TRBV5-1,many,NA,12,TRBJ2-5,TGCGCCAGCAGCTCGACCGGTGATACCCAGTACTTC,CASSSTGDTQYF